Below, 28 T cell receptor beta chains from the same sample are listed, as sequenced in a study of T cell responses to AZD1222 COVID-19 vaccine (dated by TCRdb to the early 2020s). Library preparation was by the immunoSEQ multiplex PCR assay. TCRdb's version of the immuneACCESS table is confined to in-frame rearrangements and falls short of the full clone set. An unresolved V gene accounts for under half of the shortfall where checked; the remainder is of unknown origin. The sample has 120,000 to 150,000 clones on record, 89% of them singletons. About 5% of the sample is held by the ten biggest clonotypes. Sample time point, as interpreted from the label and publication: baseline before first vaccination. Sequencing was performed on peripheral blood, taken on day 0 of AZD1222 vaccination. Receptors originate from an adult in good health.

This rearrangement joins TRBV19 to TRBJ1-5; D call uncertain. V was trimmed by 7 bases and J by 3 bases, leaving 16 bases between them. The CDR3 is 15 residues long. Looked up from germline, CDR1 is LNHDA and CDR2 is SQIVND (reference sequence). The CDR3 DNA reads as TGTGCCAGTACCCCGTCCACAGCAATCAATCAGCCCCAGCATTTT. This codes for CASTPSTAINQPQHF. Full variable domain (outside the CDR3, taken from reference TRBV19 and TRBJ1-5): DGGITQSPKYLFRKEGQNVTLSCEQNLNHDAMYWYRQDPGQGLRLIYYSQIVNDFQKGDIAEGYSVSREKKESFPLTVTSAQKNPTAFYLCASTPSTAINQPQHFGDGTRLSIL.

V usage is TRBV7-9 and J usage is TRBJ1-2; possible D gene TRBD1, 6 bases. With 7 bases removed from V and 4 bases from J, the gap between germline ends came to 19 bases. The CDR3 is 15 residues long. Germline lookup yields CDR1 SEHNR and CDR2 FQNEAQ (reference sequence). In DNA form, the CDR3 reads TGTGCCAGCATGGACGTGACAGGCTATCGCTATGGCTACACCTTC. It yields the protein CASMDVTGYRYGYTF.

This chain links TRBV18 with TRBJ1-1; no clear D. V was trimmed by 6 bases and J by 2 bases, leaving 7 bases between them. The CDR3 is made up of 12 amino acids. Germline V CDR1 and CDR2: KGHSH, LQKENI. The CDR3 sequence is CASSGLNTEAFF. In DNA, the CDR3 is TGTGCCAGCTCGGGGTTAAACACTGAAGCTTTCTTT.

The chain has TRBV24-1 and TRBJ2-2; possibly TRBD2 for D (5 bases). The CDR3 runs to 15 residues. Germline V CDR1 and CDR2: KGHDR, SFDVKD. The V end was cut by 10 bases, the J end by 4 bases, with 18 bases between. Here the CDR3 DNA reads TGTGCCACTCTTGCACCGGGATCCGGCACCGGGGAGCTGTTTTTT. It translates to CATLAPGSGTGELFF.

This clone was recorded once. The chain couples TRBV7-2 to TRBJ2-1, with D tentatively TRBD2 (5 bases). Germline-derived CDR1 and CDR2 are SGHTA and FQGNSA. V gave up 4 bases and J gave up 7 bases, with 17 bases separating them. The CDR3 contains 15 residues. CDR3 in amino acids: CASSYPGSKGNEQFF. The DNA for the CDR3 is TGTGCCAGCAGCTACCCGGGGAGCAAAGGGAATGAGCAGTTCTTC. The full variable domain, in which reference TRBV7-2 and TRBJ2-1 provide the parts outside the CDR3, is GAGVSQSPSNKVTEKGKDVELRCDPISGHTALYWYRQSLGQGLEFLIYFQGNSAPDKSGLPSDRFSAERTGGSVSTLTIQRTQQEDSAVYLCASSYPGSKGNEQFFGPGTRLTVL.

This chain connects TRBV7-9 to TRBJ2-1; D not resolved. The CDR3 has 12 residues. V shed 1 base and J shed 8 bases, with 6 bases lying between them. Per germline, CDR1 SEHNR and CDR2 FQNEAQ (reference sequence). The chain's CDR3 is CASSLEAYEQFF. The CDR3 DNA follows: TGTGCCAGCAGCTTAGAAGCCTATGAGCAGTTCTTC.

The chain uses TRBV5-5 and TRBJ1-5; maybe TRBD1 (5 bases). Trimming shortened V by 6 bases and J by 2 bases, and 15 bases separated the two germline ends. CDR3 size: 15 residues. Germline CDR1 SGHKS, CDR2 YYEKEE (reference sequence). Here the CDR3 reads CASTEVGGRNQPQHF. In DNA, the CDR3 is TGTGCCAGCACCGAAGTGGGGGGACGCAATCAGCCCCAGCATTTT.

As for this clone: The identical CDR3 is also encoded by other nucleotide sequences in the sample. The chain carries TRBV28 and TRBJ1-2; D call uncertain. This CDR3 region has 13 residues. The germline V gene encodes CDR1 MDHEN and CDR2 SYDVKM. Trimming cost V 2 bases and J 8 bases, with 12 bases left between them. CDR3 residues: CASSLKGIYGYTF. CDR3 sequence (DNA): TGTGCCAGCAGTTTAAAAGGGATTTACGGCTACACCTTC.

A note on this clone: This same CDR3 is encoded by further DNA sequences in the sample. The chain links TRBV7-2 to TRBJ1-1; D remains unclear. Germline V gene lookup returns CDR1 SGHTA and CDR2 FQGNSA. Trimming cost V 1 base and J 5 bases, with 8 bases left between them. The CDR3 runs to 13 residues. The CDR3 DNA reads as TGTGCCAGCAGCTTAGTCGGACGGACTGAAGCTTTCTTT. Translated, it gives CASSLVGRTEAFF.

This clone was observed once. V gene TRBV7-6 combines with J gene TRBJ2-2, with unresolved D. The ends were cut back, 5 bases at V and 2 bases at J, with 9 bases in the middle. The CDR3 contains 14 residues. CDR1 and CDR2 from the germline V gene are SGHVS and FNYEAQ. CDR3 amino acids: CASSIVTNTGELFF. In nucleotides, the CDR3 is TGTGCCAGCAGCATCGTAACAAACACCGGGGAGCTGTTTTTT.

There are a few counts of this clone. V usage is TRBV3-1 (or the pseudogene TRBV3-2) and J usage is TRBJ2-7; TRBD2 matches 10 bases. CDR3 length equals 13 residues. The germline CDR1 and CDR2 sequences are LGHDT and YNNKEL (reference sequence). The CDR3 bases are TGTGCGGAAACTAGCGGGAACATCCACGAGCAGTACTTC. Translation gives CAETSGNIHEQYF.

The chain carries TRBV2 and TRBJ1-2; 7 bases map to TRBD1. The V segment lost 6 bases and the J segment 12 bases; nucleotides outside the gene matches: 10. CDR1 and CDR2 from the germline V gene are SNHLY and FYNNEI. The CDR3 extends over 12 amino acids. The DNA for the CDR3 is TGTGCCAGCAGGGGAGACAGGGAGGTGGACACCTTC. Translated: CASRGDREVDTF. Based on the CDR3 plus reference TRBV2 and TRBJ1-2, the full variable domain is EPEVTQTPSHQVTQMGQEVILRCVPISNHLYFYWYRQILGQKVEFLVSFYNNEISEKSEIFDDQFSVERPDGSNFTLKIRSTKLEDSAMYFCASRGDREVDTFGSGTRLTVV.

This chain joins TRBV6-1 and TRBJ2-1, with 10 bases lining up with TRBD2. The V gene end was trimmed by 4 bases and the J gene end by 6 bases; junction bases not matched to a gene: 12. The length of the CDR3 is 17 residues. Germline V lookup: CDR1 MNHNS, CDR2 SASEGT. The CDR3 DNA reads TGTGCCAGCAGTGGGTTGTTTAGCGGGAGGACAGGCAATGAGCAGTTCTTC. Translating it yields CASSGLFSGRTGNEQFF.

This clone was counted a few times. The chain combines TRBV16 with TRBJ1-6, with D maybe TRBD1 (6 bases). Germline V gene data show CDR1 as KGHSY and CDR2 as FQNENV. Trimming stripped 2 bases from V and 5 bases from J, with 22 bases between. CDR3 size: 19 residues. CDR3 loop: CASSQIMGQGRRDNSPLHF. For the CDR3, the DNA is TGTGCCAGCAGCCAAATTATGGGACAAGGAAGGAGGGATAATTCACCCCTCCACTTT.

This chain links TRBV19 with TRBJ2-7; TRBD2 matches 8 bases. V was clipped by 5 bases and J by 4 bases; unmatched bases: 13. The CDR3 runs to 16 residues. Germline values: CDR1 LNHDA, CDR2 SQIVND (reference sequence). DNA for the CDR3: TGTGCCAGTAGTTCCCGACTGAGCGGGAGAGTTTACGAGCAGTACTTC. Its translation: CASSSRLSGRVYEQYF. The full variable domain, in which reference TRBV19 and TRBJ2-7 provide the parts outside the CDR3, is DGGITQSPKYLFRKEGQNVTLSCEQNLNHDAMYWYRQDPGQGLRLIYYSQIVNDFQKGDIAEGYSVSREKKESFPLTVTSAQKNPTAFYLCASSSRLSGRVYEQYFGPGTRLTVT.

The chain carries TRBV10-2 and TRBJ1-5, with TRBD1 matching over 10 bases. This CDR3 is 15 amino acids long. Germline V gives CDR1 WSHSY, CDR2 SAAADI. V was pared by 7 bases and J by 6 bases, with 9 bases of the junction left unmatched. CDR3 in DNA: TGCGCCAGCACCAAGACAGGGGGCGCGGGTCAGCCCCAGCATTTT. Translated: CASTKTGGAGQPQHF.

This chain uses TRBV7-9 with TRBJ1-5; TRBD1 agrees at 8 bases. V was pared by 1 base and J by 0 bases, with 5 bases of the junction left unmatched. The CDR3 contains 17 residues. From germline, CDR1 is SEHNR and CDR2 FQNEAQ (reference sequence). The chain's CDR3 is CASSLGLTGDSNQPQHF. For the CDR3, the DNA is TGTGCCAGCAGCTTAGGTTTGACAGGGGATAGCAATCAGCCCCAGCATTTT.

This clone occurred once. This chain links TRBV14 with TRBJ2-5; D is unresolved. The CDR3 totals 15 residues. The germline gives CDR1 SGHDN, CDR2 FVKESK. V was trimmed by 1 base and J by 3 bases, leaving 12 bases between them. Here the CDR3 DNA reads TGTGCCAGCAGCCAAGGGAATGGTTGGGAAGAGACCCAGTACTTC. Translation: CASSQGNGWEETQYF.

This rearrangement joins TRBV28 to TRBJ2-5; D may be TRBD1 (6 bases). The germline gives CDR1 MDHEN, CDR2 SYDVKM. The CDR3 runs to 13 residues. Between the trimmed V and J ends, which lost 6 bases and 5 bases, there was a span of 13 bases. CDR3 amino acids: CASRRGIGETQYF. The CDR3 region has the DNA TGTGCCAGCAGAAGGGGGATTGGGGAGACCCAGTACTTC.

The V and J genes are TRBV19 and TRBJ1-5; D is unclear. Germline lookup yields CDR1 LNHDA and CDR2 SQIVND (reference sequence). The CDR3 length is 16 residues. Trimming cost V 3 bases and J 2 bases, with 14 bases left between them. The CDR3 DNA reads TGTGCCAGTAGTATTGGGTCCTTGAGGGGCAATCAGCCCCAGCATTTT. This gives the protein CASSIGSLRGNQPQHF. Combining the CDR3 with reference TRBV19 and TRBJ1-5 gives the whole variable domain DGGITQSPKYLFRKEGQNVTLSCEQNLNHDAMYWYRQDPGQGLRLIYYSQIVNDFQKGDIAEGYSVSREKKESFPLTVTSAQKNPTAFYLCASSIGSLRGNQPQHFGDGTRLSIL.

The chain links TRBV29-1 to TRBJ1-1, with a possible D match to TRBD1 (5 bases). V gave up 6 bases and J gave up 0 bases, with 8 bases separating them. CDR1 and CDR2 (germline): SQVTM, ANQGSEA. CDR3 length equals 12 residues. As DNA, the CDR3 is TGCAGCGTCCTGACAGTGAACACTGAAGCTTTCTTT. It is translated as CSVLTVNTEAFF.

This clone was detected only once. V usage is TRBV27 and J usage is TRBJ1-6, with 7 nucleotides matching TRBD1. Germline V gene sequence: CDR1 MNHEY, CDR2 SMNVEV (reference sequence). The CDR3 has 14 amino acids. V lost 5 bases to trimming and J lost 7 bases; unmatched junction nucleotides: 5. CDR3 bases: TGTGCCAGCAGTCCAGGGACAGCCAATTCACCCCTCCACTTT. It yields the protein CASSPGTANSPLHF.

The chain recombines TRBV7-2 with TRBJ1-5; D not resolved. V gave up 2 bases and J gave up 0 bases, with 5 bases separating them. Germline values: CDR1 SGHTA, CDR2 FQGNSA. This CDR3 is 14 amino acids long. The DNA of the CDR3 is TGTGCCAGCAGCTTAAAGAGTAGCAATCAGCCCCAGCATTTT. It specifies CASSLKSSNQPQHF.

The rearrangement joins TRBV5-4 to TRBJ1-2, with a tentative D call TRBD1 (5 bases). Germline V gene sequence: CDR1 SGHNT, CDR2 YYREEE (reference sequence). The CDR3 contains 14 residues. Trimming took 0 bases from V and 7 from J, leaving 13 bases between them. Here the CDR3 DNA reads TGTGCCAGCAGCTTGGCGGGGGATTCGGGTGGCTACACCTTC. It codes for CASSLAGDSGGYTF.

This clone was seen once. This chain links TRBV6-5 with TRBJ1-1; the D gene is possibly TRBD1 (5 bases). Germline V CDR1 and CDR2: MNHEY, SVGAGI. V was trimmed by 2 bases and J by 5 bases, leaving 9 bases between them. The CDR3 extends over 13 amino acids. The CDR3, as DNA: TGTGCCAGCAGTTACGGGACGCTGACTGAAGCTTTCTTT. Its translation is CASSYGTLTEAFF.

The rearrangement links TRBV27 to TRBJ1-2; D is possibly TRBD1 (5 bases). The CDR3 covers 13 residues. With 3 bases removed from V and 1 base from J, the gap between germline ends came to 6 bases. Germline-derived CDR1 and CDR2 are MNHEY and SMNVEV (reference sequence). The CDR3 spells CASSFDSNYGYTF. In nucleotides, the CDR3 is TGTGCCAGCAGTTTCGACAGTAACTATGGCTACACCTTC.

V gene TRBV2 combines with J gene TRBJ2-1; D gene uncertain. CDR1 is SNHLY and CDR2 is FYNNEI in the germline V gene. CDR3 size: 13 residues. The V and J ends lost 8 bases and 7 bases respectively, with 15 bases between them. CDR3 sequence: CASDTTIGNEQFF. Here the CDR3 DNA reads TGTGCCAGCGATACAACGATCGGGAATGAGCAGTTCTTC. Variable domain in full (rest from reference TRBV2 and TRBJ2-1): EPEVTQTPSHQVTQMGQEVILRCVPISNHLYFYWYRQILGQKVEFLVSFYNNEISEKSEIFDDQFSVERPDGSNFTLKIRSTKLEDSAMYFCASDTTIGNEQFFGPGTRLTVL.

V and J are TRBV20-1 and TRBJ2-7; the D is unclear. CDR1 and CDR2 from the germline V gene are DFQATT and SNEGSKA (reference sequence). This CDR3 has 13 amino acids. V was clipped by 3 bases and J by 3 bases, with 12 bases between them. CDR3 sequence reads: CSASFGPYYEQYF. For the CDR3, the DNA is TGCAGTGCTAGTTTTGGGCCTTACTACGAGCAGTACTTC.